The source of this T cell receptor beta chain is a study of T cell changes during pregnancy in multiple sclerosis. Generated by immunoSEQ multiplex PCR, the TCRdb table keeps only in-frame clones and is missing some. The sample shows around 100,000 clones, roughly 92% of them seen only once. The CDR3 covers 15 residues. Germline V gives CDR1 SGHDT, CDR2 YYEEEE. The V gene lost 7 bases and the J gene lost 2 bases, with 19 bases spanning the gap. The receptor comes from a female donor with multiple sclerosis, enrolled in a pregnancy study. Sequences were derived from peripheral blood, sampled in the third trimester of pregnancy. V gene TRBV5-6 combines with J gene TRBJ2-7, with D tentatively TRBD1 (6 bases). As DNA, the CDR3 is TGTGCCAGCTCAGGGGCCGGGGCCTCAACCTACGAGCAGTACTTC. The encoded protein is CASSGAGASTYEQYF.